Listed below are T cell receptor beta chains from one sample, sequenced in a study of T cells in Graves' hyperthyroidism and ophthalmopathy. One entry per CDR3 protein results from TCRdb running MiXCR on the multiplex PCR reads. The sample consists of around 340,000 distinct CDR3 sequences, around 23% of them appearing once. The material sequenced was blood. Receptors were obtained from a woman aged 45-65 years with Graves' hyperthyroidism. CDR3s include the opening cysteine and the closing phenylalanine or tryptophan. Each record gives: J gene, V gene, CDR3 protein.

TRBJ2-7	TRBV7-8	CASSLGSGPSSYEQYF
TRBJ2-2	TRBV5-1	CASKAGEWTGELFF
TRBJ2-7	TRBV19	CASSMGGDWSYEQYF
TRBJ2-7	TRBV12-3/TRBV12-4	CASSLATTIYEQYF
TRBJ1-2	TRBV28	CASSSTTGSGAWGYTF
TRBJ2-5	TRBV5-1	CASSLAMGTRETQYF
TRBJ2-1	TRBV9	CASSVAGEVEQFF
TRBJ1-1	TRBV12-3/TRBV12-4	CASTAQGSGGTEAFF
TRBJ2-1	TRBV7-2	CASSHSGGAYNEQFF
TRBJ2-7	TRBV7-9	CASSKGQGSFHEQYF
TRBJ1-2	TRBV28	CASVDRVYGYTF
TRBJ2-2	TRBV6-2/TRBV6-3	CASSRGAYTGELFF
TRBJ2-3	TRBV2	CASRKTPSTDTQYF
TRBJ1-1	TRBV11-2	CASSLDLWNTEAFF
TRBJ2-1	TRBV12-3/TRBV12-4	CASSFLGLAIVRNEQFF
TRBJ1-2	TRBV5-1	CASSQGLPNYGYTF
TRBJ2-7	TRBV3-1	CASSQGVSAYEQYF
TRBJ1-2	TRBV14	CASSHLERGDDGYTF
TRBJ2-2	TRBV30	CAWSVFYRGVGTGELFF
TRBJ2-2	TRBV18	CASSPNQHTGELFF
TRBJ2-1	TRBV20-1	CSAPRQGAGNEQFF
TRBJ2-5	TRBV4-1	CASSQPGTGIVTQYF
TRBJ2-1	TRBV20-1	CSAVGLAGVHNEQFF
TRBJ2-1	TRBV27	CASRARDGLLNEQFF
TRBJ2-3	TRBV7-8	CASSLTGTSGQLTDTQYF
TRBJ2-5	TRBV6-6	CASSYSWTSGAKRTQYF
TRBJ1-6	TRBV6-9	CASSYGPPGQPNSPLHF
TRBJ2-7	TRBV7-2	CASSLRLAGEEQYF
TRBJ2-7	TRBV20-1	CSAPGTIYEQYF
TRBJ2-5	TRBV29-1	CSGWDRLAQYF
TRBJ2-7	TRBV6-1	CASNHLPYEQYF
TRBJ1-1	TRBV6-1	CASMRVMGTEAFF
TRBJ2-3	TRBV5-1	CASSLGAPDTQYF
TRBJ2-7	TRBV7-8	CASSPTLAGLMGQYF
TRBJ2-1	TRBV27	CASSLLLGYNEQFF